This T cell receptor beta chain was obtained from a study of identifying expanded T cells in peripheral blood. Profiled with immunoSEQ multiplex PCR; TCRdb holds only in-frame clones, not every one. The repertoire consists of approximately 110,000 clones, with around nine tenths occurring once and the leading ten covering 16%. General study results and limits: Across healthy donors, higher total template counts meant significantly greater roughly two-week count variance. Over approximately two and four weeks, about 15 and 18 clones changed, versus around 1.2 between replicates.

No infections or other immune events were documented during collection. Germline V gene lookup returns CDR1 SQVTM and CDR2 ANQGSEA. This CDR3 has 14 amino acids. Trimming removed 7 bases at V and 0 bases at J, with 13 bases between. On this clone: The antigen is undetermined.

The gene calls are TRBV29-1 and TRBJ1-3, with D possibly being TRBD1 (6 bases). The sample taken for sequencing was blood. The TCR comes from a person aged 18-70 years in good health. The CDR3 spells CSALKDSSGNTIYF. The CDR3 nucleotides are TGCAGCGCCCTCAAGGACAGCTCTGGAAACACCATATATTTT. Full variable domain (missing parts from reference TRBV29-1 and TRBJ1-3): SAVISQKPSRDICQRGTSLTIQCQVDSQVTMMFWYRQQPGQSLTLIATANQGSEATYESGFVIDKFPISRPNLTFSTLTVSNMSPEDSSIYLCSALKDSSGNTIYFGEGSWLTVV.